This TCR beta chain came from a study of blood T cell repertoires in COVID-19 (dated by TCRdb to the early 2020s). For the wider study: Collaborator samples came from the United States, Italy and Spain and covered acute and convalescent phases of COVID-19. HLA class I and class II types, where available, came from metadata supplied by the sample provider rather than from assay-based typing. The repertoires were made available in a free public database intended to serve as a resource for research on the immune response to SARS-CoV-2. Deeply sampled blood TCRbeta repertoires from subjects exposed to, actively infected with, or recovered from COVID-19 were included in the dataset. Nearly every sample came with metadata listing a de-identified subject ID, COVID-19 status, age in years and sex. The material from the prospective study consisted of cDNA or gDNA derived from T cells, B-cell-depleted T cells, or PBMCs. The samples were drawn from the first 160 participants of the ongoing ImmuneRACE study and from some 1,300 subjects provided by 6 global collaborators. Broader findings and caveats from the paper: Clinical and demographic metadata were provided uncurated, with the amount varying by source and participant.

TCRbeta CDR3 regions were amplified from genomic DNA using the immunoSEQ Assay, a bias-controlled multiplex PCR. As for the authors' bioinformatics: The number of nucleated cells in each sample was estimated by amplification of reference gene primers within the assay. Sequence reads were collapsed and filtered to measure the absolute abundance of every unique TCRbeta CDR3 rearrangement. For each sample, productive Simpson clonality was calculated as the square root of Simpson's diversity index across productive rearrangements. TCRdb took this table from immuneACCESS and kept in-frame rearrangements with V and J called. Such tables lack part of the clones; where checked against another copy, unresolved V genes explain under half of the gap, and the rest is unexplained. V, J and clone size are those of that table, while D and trimming were read from the DNA. The sample yields about 210,000 clones; 75% to 85% were counted once. Clones ranked in the top ten supply roughly 5.5% of the sample.

V is shortened by 6 bases, J by 1 base, and the region joining them spans 18 bases. CDR1 and CDR2 are read off the germline V gene (reference sequence) as LNHDA and SQIVND. Spanning cysteine to phenylalanine, the CDR3 consists of 16 amino acids. Left in the record is the CDR3 DNA by itself, 48 bases read in frame from the first base. In Seattle, one collaborating source enrolled patients while the infection was active and tracked those patients longitudinally over the course of disease. Collaborating institutions collected whole blood in K2EDTA tubes following their own protocols. Collaborator samples were shipped for TCRbeta analysis as frozen whole blood, isolated PBMCs, or DNA extracted from either sample type. This clone was seen a handful of times. Its antigen is unknown. Base qualities are missing; no much larger clone stands one base away.

The sample was peripheral blood. Rearrangement joined TRBV19 to TRBJ1-1; TRBD1 is a possible D gene, resting on 6 matching bases. This receptor was obtained from a woman aged 65 to 85 with COVID-19, enrolled during active disease. The DNA sequence follows: TGTGCCAGTAGCCAAGCTCGGGGGGCCTCGAACACTGAAGCTTTCTTT. Protein translation: CASSQARGASNTEAFF.